These 5 T cell receptor beta chains came from one sample sequenced in a study of blood T cells in healthy people across ages. The second PCR ran about 6 to 11 cycles with a sample-barcoded 5' primer and J-beta primers. TCRdb reanalysed the 5' RACE reads using MiXCR and keeps one entry per CDR3 protein. Of 800,000 or so distinct CDR3 sequences detected, 20% to 25% appear once; the ten largest clones hold roughly 3.5%. The sample was also linked to a second study, of T cells of mothers and their children.

The sample taken for sequencing was blood. Every receptor here comes from a boy younger than 18 in good health.

The V and J genes are TRBV7-2 and TRBJ2-5; possible D gene TRBD1, 6 bases. The end of the DNA is better explained by TRBJ2-7, so the J call may be wrong. This CDR3 has 12 residues. Germline V CDR1 and CDR2: SGHTA, FQGNSA. The CDR3 loop is CASMGADYEQYF. As DNA, the CDR3 is TGTGCCAGCATGGGGGCTGACTACGAGCAGTACTTC.

This clonotype was observed a handful of times. The chain employs TRBV7-2 and TRBJ2-5, with 7 bases identical to TRBD2. Germline loops: CDR1 SGHTA, CDR2 FQGNSA. The CDR3 runs to 15 residues. V was pared by 6 bases and J by 6 bases, with 13 bases of the junction left unmatched. The CDR3 sequence is CASSPQVGEGQTQYF. CDR3 DNA sequence: TGTGCCAGCAGTCCGCAAGTAGGGGAGGGGCAGACCCAGTACTTC.

This clonotype came up a few times. The chain combines TRBV2 with TRBJ2-4; D is ambiguous. CDR1 and CDR2 from the germline V gene are SNHLY and FYNNEI. V was pared by 1 base and J by 8 bases, with 15 bases between. The CDR3 covers 15 residues. The CDR3 region has the DNA TGTGCCAGCAGTGAAGGGGGTATAGTCCTAGACATTCAGTACTTC. Translating gives CASSEGGIVLDIQYF.

This clonotype was seen only a few times. V gene TRBV15 combines with J gene TRBJ2-1, with 8 bases matching TRBD1. The end of the DNA is better explained by TRBJ2-5, so the J call may be wrong. The CDR3 is 14 amino acids. From germline, CDR1 is LNHNV and CDR2 YYDKDF (reference sequence). In DNA, the CDR3 is TGTGCCACCAGCACAGACAGGGGCAGGGAGACCCAGTACTTC. Its translation: CATSTDRGRETQYF.

This clonotype was seen more than once but under ten times. The genes are TRBV20-1 and TRBJ2-7, with 8 bases aligning to TRBD1. This CDR3 has 14 amino acids. The V gene's germline CDR1 is DFQATT and CDR2 SNEGSKA (reference sequence). V trimming: 0 bases; J trimming: 6 bases; junction bases outside the gene matches: 7. CDR3 sequence reads: CSARDRQTGVEQYF. For the CDR3, the DNA is TGCAGTGCTAGAGATAGACAGACAGGGGTCGAGCAGTACTTC.